This T cell receptor (beta chain) was identified during a study of post-analysis software for immune sequencing data. From germline, CDR1 is MNHEY and CDR2 SMNVEV (reference sequence). Between the trimmed V and J ends, which lost 4 bases and 9 bases, there was a span of 16 bases. The length of the CDR3 is 14 residues. This clonotype was seen only a few times. Prepared libraries of TCR beta cDNA carried unique molecular identifiers. MiXCR was run by TCRdb on the PCR reads, yielding one entry per CDR3 protein. The sample has under 200,000 distinct CDR3 sequences; about 36% are singletons. The input for sequencing was blood, taken after autologous hematopoietic stem cell transplantation. The chain joins TRBV27 to TRBJ2-1; TRBD2 might be the D (5 bases). This TCR derives from a girl aged 10-17 years with multiple sclerosis. In DNA form, the CDR3 reads TGTGCCAGCAGTTCTCCTGCGGACTCCGGTGAGCAGTTCTTC. Protein sequence: CASSSPADSGEQFF.